The next 25 T cell receptor beta chains were all read from a single sample in a study of cytomegalovirus exposure and HLA in healthy donors. Primers included in the PCR were 60 Vbeta and 13 Jbeta primers. TCRdb's copy holds only in-frame clones and misses some; the assay was immunoSEQ multiplex PCR. The sample includes some 200,000 clones, more than 75% of them seen just once. What was sequenced was PBMCs. The receptors were gathered from a male donor in good health and CMV-seropositive.

The genes are TRBV28 and TRBJ2-7; no clear D gene. Trimming took off 6 bases at V and 2 bases at J, with 14 bases between the two ends. The germline gives CDR1 MDHEN, CDR2 SYDVKM. This CDR3 is built from 14 residues. The CDR3 here is CASSSEQIPYEQYF. DNA for the CDR3: TGTGCCAGCAGCTCAGAACAGATACCCTACGAGCAGTACTTC.

The chain has TRBV7-3 and TRBJ2-2; 12 bases map to TRBD2. After removal of 4 bases from V and 1 base from J, the junction contained 10 bases not matched to a gene. The germline gives CDR1 SGHTA, CDR2 FQGTGA. CDR3 size: 19 residues. CDR3 bases: TGTGCCAGCAGCTCACCCCCGGGACTAGCGGGCCAGAACACCGGGGAGCTGTTTTTT. As protein: CASSSPPGLAGQNTGELFF. Filled out from reference TRBV7-3 and TRBJ2-2, the complete variable domain reads GAGVSQTPSNKVTEKGKYVELRCDPISGHTALYWYRQSLGQGPEFLIYFQGTGAADDSGLPNDRFFAVRPEGSVSTLKIQRTERGDSAVYLCASSSPPGLAGQNTGELFFGEGSRLTVL.

This clone was picked up a small number of times. V gene TRBV6-5 combines with J gene TRBJ2-2; no firm D call. Germline V gene sequence: CDR1 MNHEY, CDR2 SVGAGI. Trimming took 8 bases from V and 0 from J, leaving 10 bases between them. This CDR3 region has 14 residues. CDR3 in DNA: TGTGCCAGCGGAGTCGGAGCGAACACCGGGGAGCTGTTTTTT. Encoded protein: CASGVGANTGELFF.

V gene TRBV4-2 combines with J gene TRBJ1-2, with D perhaps matching TRBD1 (6 bases). There are 15 residues in the CDR3. Germline CDR1 reads LGHNA; CDR2 reads YNFKEQ. Trimming shortened V by 0 bases and J by 4 bases, and 12 bases separated the two germline ends. This chain's CDR3 is CASSQEGGGGYGYTF. CDR3 coding DNA: TGTGCCAGCAGCCAAGAGGGAGGGGGAGGCTATGGCTACACCTTC.

This clone was seen once. The J gene is TRBJ1-2, the V gene TRBV6-1, with D unclear. V was clipped by 2 bases and J by 2 bases, with 15 bases between them. The CDR3 is 16 amino acids. Germline V gene lookup returns CDR1 MNHNS and CDR2 SASEGT. The CDR3 here is CASSERRGDGNYGYTF. Written as DNA, the CDR3 is TGTGCCAGCAGTGAACGTCGCGGAGACGGAAACTATGGCTACACCTTC.

The chain employs TRBV7-8 and TRBJ2-1; 9 positions agree with TRBD2. This CDR3 has 12 residues. Germline assignment: CDR1 SGHVS and CDR2 FQNEAQ. V shed 5 bases, J shed 8 bases, and the junction held 1 base outside the gene matches. CDR3 residues: CASSSGRYEQFF. CDR3 in DNA: TGTGCCAGCAGCAGCGGGAGGTATGAGCAGTTCTTC.

This clone was recorded only once. This chain connects TRBV25-1 to TRBJ1-1, with D unclear. Germline CDR1 reads MGHDK; CDR2 reads SYGVNS. This CDR3 has 14 amino acids. The V end lost 3 bases, the J end lost 0 bases, and 8 bases lay between the germline ends. CDR3 residues: CASSDRELNTEAFF. As DNA, the CDR3 is TGTGCCAGCAGTGATCGGGAATTGAACACTGAAGCTTTCTTT.

This clone was seen once. The rearrangement links TRBV7-8 to TRBJ2-7, with 7 bases that match TRBD1. The CDR3 runs to 15 residues. Per the germline V gene, CDR1 is SGHVS and CDR2 is FQNEAQ. V gave up 4 bases and J gave up 5 bases; unmatched junction bases: 11. CDR3 loop: CASSYVGGQMDEQYF. The CDR3, as DNA: TGTGCCAGCAGCTACGTAGGGGGCCAGATGGACGAGCAGTACTTC.

The chain combines TRBV6-6 with TRBJ2-5, with TRBD1 matching over 9 bases. The CDR3 runs 16 residues. CDR1 MNHNY and CDR2 SVGAGI come from the germline V gene (reference sequence). V dropped 0 bases and J dropped 0; count of bases not matched to a gene: 2. CDR3 DNA: TGTGCCAGCAGTTACTCAGACAGGGGGTACCAAGAGACCCAGTACTTC. Translated: CASSYSDRGYQETQYF.

The rearrangement uses TRBV27 and TRBJ2-5; the match to TRBD2 covers 9 bases. From germline, CDR1 is MNHEY and CDR2 SMNVEV (reference sequence). The CDR3 loop spans 14 amino acids. J gave up 3 bases and V 2 bases, and 1 base lay outside the gene matches. The CDR3 spells CASSLLAGKETQYF. DNA of the CDR3: TGTGCCAGCAGTTTACTAGCGGGGAAAGAGACCCAGTACTTC.

The chain carries TRBV7-7 and TRBJ2-2; 10 positions match TRBD2. Germline V gives CDR1 SSHAT, CDR2 FNYEAQ (reference sequence). The CDR3 covers 16 residues. Trimming took 6 bases from V and 3 from J; bases not matched to a gene: 7. The CDR3: CASSSGGPYDTGELFF. CDR3 nucleotide sequence: TGTGCCAGCAGTAGCGGGGGGCCTTATGACACCGGGGAGCTGTTTTTT.

The chain recombines TRBV7-2 with TRBJ2-5; TRBD2 agrees at 11 bases. This CDR3 contains 17 residues. V was pared by 1 base and J by 4 bases, with 8 bases of the junction left unmatched. Germline assignment: CDR1 SGHTA and CDR2 FQGNSA. The CDR3 spells CASSLDLAGGRRETQYF. The DNA for the CDR3 is TGTGCCAGCAGCTTAGACCTAGCGGGAGGACGGCGAGAGACCCAGTACTTC.

The chain joins TRBV6-1 to TRBJ2-5; D call uncertain. Germline-derived CDR1 and CDR2 are MNHNS and SASEGT. The CDR3 is made up of 11 amino acids. Trimming stripped 7 bases from V and 7 bases from J, with 10 bases between. The CDR3 loop is CASTGEVTQYF. The CDR3 DNA reads as TGTGCCAGCACCGGAGAAGTGACCCAGTACTTC.

This chain uses TRBV5-1 with TRBJ2-7; 7 nucleotides align to TRBD1. Germline V gene data show CDR1 as SGHRS and CDR2 as YFSETQ. CDR3 length: 16 amino acids. With 4 bases clipped from V and 5 bases from J, the junction kept 15 bases outside the gene matches. The CDR3 spells CASSPILTGYQDEQYF. CDR3 nucleotides: TGCGCCAGCAGCCCCATCCTGACAGGGTACCAAGACGAGCAGTACTTC.

This chain connects TRBV5-1 to TRBJ2-2, with 10 nucleotides matching TRBD2. The J segment lost 6 bases and the V segment lost 2 bases, leaving 4 bases of the junction unmatched. CDR3 size: 15 residues. Germline CDR1 and CDR2: SGHRS and YFSETQ. CDR3 protein: CASSLNLAGAGELFF. CDR3 bases: TGCGCCAGCAGCTTAAACCTAGCGGGAGCCGGGGAGCTGTTTTTT. Complete variable domain (other parts from reference TRBV5-1 and TRBJ2-2): KAGVTQTPRYLIKTRGQQVTLSCSPISGHRSVSWYQQTPGQGLQFLFEYFSETQRNKGNFPGRFSGRQFSNSRSEMNVSTLELGDSALYLCASSLNLAGAGELFFGEGSRLTVL.

The V gene is TRBV4-3, the J gene TRBJ2-3; maybe TRBD2 (5 bases). The CDR3 runs to 16 residues. Germline CDR1 LGHNA, CDR2 YSLEER. V was shortened by 4 bases and J by 6 bases, with 20 bases between the two germline ends. CDR3 protein: CASSRGQKTPMDTQYF. In nucleotides, the CDR3 is TGCGCCAGCAGCCGAGGGCAGAAGACACCGATGGATACGCAGTATTTT.

The sample holds a few counts of this clone. The chain joins TRBV19 to TRBJ2-5, with 7 nucleotides matching TRBD2. Germline assignment: CDR1 LNHDA and CDR2 SQIVND (reference sequence). Germline trimming cut 6 bases from V and 5 bases from J; bases unmatched to any gene: 15. This CDR3 has 16 amino acids. CDR3 amino acids: CASRDGNQRGRETQYF. DNA for the CDR3: TGTGCCAGTAGAGACGGAAATCAGCGGGGAAGGGAGACCCAGTACTTC.

The gene calls are TRBV19 and TRBJ2-5; 10 bases map to TRBD1. Germline V gene lookup returns CDR1 LNHDA and CDR2 SQIVND (reference sequence). The CDR3 loop spans 15 amino acids. J was trimmed by 5 bases and V by 3 bases; bases with no gene match: 6. CDR3: CASSIGTGERETQYF. The CDR3 nucleotides read TGTGCCAGTAGTATCGGGACAGGGGAGAGGGAGACCCAGTACTTC.

The genes are TRBV6-5 and TRBJ1-5, with 7 bases identical to TRBD1. Germline V gene lookup returns CDR1 MNHEY and CDR2 SVGAGI. The CDR3 loop spans 14 amino acids. The ends lost 10 bases at V and 1 base at J; junction bases unmatched: 7. The DNA of the CDR3 is TGTGCCACCGCATCGACAGGGAGCAATCAGCCCCAGCATTTT. Translated: CATASTGSNQPQHF.

This rearrangement joins TRBV5-1 to TRBJ1-2, with D maybe TRBD1 (6 bases). This CDR3 contains 14 residues. The V end was cut by 4 bases, the J end by 7 bases, with 17 bases between. The germline V gene has CDR1 SGHRS and CDR2 YFSETQ. The CDR3 protein is CASSEQGFVAGYTF. The CDR3, as DNA: TGCGCCAGCAGCGAACAGGGTTTTGTAGCTGGCTACACCTTC.

The CDR3 region has the DNA TGTGCCATCAGGGGCGACAGTAGCAATCAGCCCCAGCATTTT. It codes for CAIRGDSSNQPQHF. The rearrangement joins TRBV10-3 to TRBJ1-5; maybe TRBD1 (5 bases). The CDR3 is made up of 14 amino acids. V was shortened by 6 bases and J by 0 bases, with 9 bases between the two germline ends. The germline gives CDR1 ENHRY, CDR2 SYGVKD.

The chain combines TRBV5-4 with TRBJ2-7; D may be TRBD1 (6 bases). The CDR3 is made up of 16 amino acids. The V gene lost 0 bases and the J gene lost 4 bases, with 17 bases spanning the gap. Germline V gene sequence: CDR1 SGHNT, CDR2 YYREEE (reference sequence). CDR3 DNA: TGTGCCAGCAGCTTGGGCGCCAGGGGAACGGGTTACGAGCAGTACTTC. Protein sequence: CASSLGARGTGYEQYF.

V usage is TRBV9 and J usage is TRBJ1-1, with 9 bases matching TRBD1. V was clipped by 5 bases and J by 3 bases; unmatched bases: 5. Looked up from germline, CDR1 is SGDLS and CDR2 is YYNGEE. CDR3 length equals 14 residues. The CDR3 loop reads CASRTGGSDTEAFF. DNA of the CDR3: TGTGCCAGCAGGACAGGGGGGTCGGACACTGAAGCTTTCTTT. The full variable domain, its missing parts supplied by reference TRBV9 and TRBJ1-1, is DSGVTQTPKHLITATGQRVTLRCSPRSGDLSVYWYQQSLDQGLQFLIQYYNGEERAKGNILERFSAQQFPDLHSELNLSSLELGDSALYFCASRTGGSDTEAFFGQGTRLTVV.

CDR3 sequence (DNA): TGTGCCAGCAGTGACCAGGGGCTTTCCTATGGCTACACCTTC. Amino acids: CASSDQGLSYGYTF. The chain links TRBV2 to TRBJ1-2; D is perhaps TRBD1 (6 bases). The V gene's germline CDR1 is SNHLY and CDR2 FYNNEI. The V gene lost 3 bases and the J gene lost 4 bases, with 12 bases spanning the gap. The CDR3 covers 14 residues. Combining the CDR3 with reference TRBV2 and TRBJ1-2 gives the whole variable domain EPEVTQTPSHQVTQMGQEVILRCVPISNHLYFYWYRQILGQKVEFLVSFYNNEISEKSEIFDDQFSVERPDGSNFTLKIRSTKLEDSAMYFCASSDQGLSYGYTFGSGTRLTVV.

This clone was observed a single time. The chain links TRBV9 to TRBJ2-2; 12 nucleotides line up with TRBD2. The trim removed 4 bases at V and 4 bases at J, leaving 5 bases unmatched. Germline-derived CDR1 and CDR2 are SGDLS and YYNGEE. The CDR3 loop spans 16 amino acids. The CDR3 nucleotides are TGTGCCAGCAGCTCTAGCGGGGGGGCCGGCACCGGGGAGCTGTTTTTT. Translated: CASSSSGGAGTGELFF. Combining the CDR3 with reference TRBV9 and TRBJ2-2 gives the whole variable domain DSGVTQTPKHLITATGQRVTLRCSPRSGDLSVYWYQQSLDQGLQFLIQYYNGEERAKGNILERFSAQQFPDLHSELNLSSLELGDSALYFCASSSSGGAGTGELFFGEGSRLTVL.